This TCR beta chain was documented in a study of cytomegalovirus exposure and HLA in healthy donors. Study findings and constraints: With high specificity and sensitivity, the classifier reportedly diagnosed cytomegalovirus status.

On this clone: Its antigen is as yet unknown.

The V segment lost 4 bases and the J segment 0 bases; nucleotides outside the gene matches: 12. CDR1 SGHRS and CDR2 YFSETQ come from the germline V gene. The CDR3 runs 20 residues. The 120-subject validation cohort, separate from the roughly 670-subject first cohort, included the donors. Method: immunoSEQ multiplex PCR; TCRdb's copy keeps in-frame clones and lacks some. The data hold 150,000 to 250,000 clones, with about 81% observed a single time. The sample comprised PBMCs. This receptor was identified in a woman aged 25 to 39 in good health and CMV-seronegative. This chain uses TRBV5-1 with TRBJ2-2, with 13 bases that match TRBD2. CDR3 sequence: CASSAQPRLAGGSNTGELFF. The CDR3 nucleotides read TGCGCCAGCAGCGCCCAGCCCCGACTAGCGGGGGGATCGAACACCGGGGAGCTGTTTTTT.